This TCR beta chain emerged from a study of PD-1 blockade in classical Hodgkin lymphoma. This CDR3 has 14 amino acids. V shed 2 bases and J shed 0 bases, with 5 bases lying between them. Germline CDR1 is MNHEY and CDR2 is SVGAGI. Specified time point: cycle 4 day 1 (C4D1), after more than 5 weeks of nivolumab. There was relapse after autologous stem cell transplantation in every patient, and there was variation in brentuximab vedotin exposure. From thawed PBMCs, CD4+ T cells were purified using magnetic negative selection. Repertoires were generated with immunoSEQ multiplex PCR, while TCRdb's copy carries only in-frame clones and drops some. Among roughly 35,000 clones listed, roughly 92% were seen once.

Source: CD4+ T cells from blood, taken before the fourth cycle of nivolumab. The chain is built from TRBV6-5 and TRBJ1-5; no reliable D call. The sequence was collected from a human donor with classical Hodgkin lymphoma. As DNA, the CDR3 is TGTGCCAGCAGTTACCTAAATAGCAATCAGCCCCAGCATTTT. Its translation is CASSYLNSNQPQHF.